The T cell receptor (beta chain) described here comes from a study of beta chain features in type 1 diabetes. Findings of the study overall: Moderately but significantly shorter TCRB CDR3s were found in Type 1 diabetes patients in all four CD4+ subsets. Comparison showed that naive, central memory and Treg TCRB repertoires appeared more similar among patients than among healthy donors. There were fewer insertions and more deletions at the VDJ junctions of type 1 diabetes patients.

About this clone: What it recognizes is unknown.

The isolated RNA, all of it, was reverse transcribed, so expressed TCRB transcripts were what got sequenced. Sequencing used immunoSEQ multiplex PCR; TCRdb keeps in-frame clones, though not all of them. This sample has 630,000 or so clones; about an eighth occur once, and the top ten carry 0.03% to 0.04%. Trimming removed 6 bases at V and 0 bases at J, with 3 bases between. The CDR3 sequence is 12 residues long. The germline V gene has CDR1 MNHNY and CDR2 SVGAGI (reference sequence). The sequence derives from a man between 18 and 29 years old with type 1 diabetes. The sample was naive CD4+ T cells from blood. The genes are TRBV6-6 and TRBJ1-5; D not certain. In DNA, the CDR3 is TGTGCCAGCAGCCCTAGCAATCAGCCCCAGCATTTT. Its protein is CASSPSNQPQHF.